The T cell receptor (beta chain) described here comes from a study of blood T cell repertoires in COVID-19. The table came from immunoSEQ multiplex PCR; TCRdb's copy has only in-frame clones and leaves some out. This table has roughly 500,000 clones, 85% to 90% appearing once. The CDR3 totals 20 residues. After removal of 0 bases from V and 0 bases from J, the junction contained 13 bases not matched to a gene. Germline V CDR1 and CDR2: SGHKS, YYEKEE (reference sequence). The J gene is TRBJ2-4, the V gene TRBV5-5; 9 nucleotides match TRBD2. The source of this sequence is a man aged 18 to 30 with COVID-19, enrolled during active disease. Sequencing input: peripheral blood. This CDR3 reads CASSLVGPSGALIAKNIQYF. The CDR3, as DNA: TGTGCCAGCAGCTTGGTTGGGCCTAGCGGGGCCCTGATAGCCAAAAACATTCAGTACTTC.